The 21 T cell receptor beta chains given below trace back to one sample, sequenced in a study of a mutant IDH1 vaccine in newly diagnosed glioma. This table comes from immunoSEQ multiplex PCR, and its TCRdb copy is limited to in-frame clones, with some not included. This sample carries approximately 110,000 clones, about 90% of them seen once, and the ten largest clones take roughly 0.57%. The antigens these receptors bind are not known. Time point denoted: week 11, during vaccination. A single vaccine dose contained 300 ug of mutant IDH1 20-mer peptide, and topical imiquimod was used with it. The sample consisted of PBMCs, taken from a glioma patient whose treatment included an IDH1 peptide vaccine. Source of these receptors: a woman in her forties or fifties with glioma.

Regarding this clone: A read error may account for a junction end that differs from germline. The rearrangement joins TRBV7-7 to TRBJ2-1; 12 bases map to TRBD2. The CDR3 has 15 amino acids. Germline CDR1 SSHAT, CDR2 FNYEAQ (reference sequence). The chain's CDR3 is CASSLEASGRDEQFF. DNA of the CDR3: TGTGCTAGCAGCTTAGAGGCTAGCGGGAGGGATGAGCAGTTCTTC. Full variable domain (outside the CDR3, taken from reference TRBV7-7 and TRBJ2-1): GAGVSQSPRYKVTKRGQDVTLRCDPISSHATLYWYQQALGQGPEFLTYFNYEAQPDKSGLPSDRFSAERPEGSISTLTIQRTEQRDSAMYRCASSLEASGRDEQFFGPGTRLTVL.

The chain employs TRBV2 and TRBJ2-7, with 8 bases identical to TRBD2. This CDR3 is built from 15 residues. Per germline, CDR1 SNHLY and CDR2 FYNNEI. Trimming took 0 bases from V and 2 from J; bases not matched to a gene: 3. CDR3: CASSEASGKPYEQYF. CDR3 in DNA: TGTGCCAGCAGTGAAGCTAGCGGGAAGCCCTACGAGCAGTACTTC.

The rearrangement uses TRBV11-2 and TRBJ2-5; no firm D call. The CDR3 contains 14 residues. Germline CDR1 SGHAT, CDR2 FQNNGV. V was trimmed by 0 bases and J by 7 bases, leaving 12 bases between them. Here the CDR3 DNA reads TGTGCCAGCAGCTTAGATCTGGCTAGTGGGACCCAGTACTTC. Protein product: CASSLDLASGTQYF.

The V and J genes are TRBV9 and TRBJ2-7; maybe TRBD1 (6 bases). This CDR3 comprises 14 residues. Trimming took off 4 bases at V and 5 bases at J, with 16 bases between the two ends. Per germline, CDR1 SGDLS and CDR2 YYNGEE. The CDR3 is CASSPGDRLHEQYF. The CDR3 nucleotides are TGTGCCAGCAGCCCAGGGGACCGGCTACACGAGCAGTACTTC.

This chain connects TRBV18 to TRBJ2-3, with 8 bases aligning to TRBD2. CDR1 and CDR2 from the germline V gene are KGHSH and LQKENI. V dropped 3 bases and J dropped 4; count of bases not matched to a gene: 9. The CDR3 runs 16 residues. CDR3 sequence reads: CASSPQRRGAADTQYF. The CDR3 DNA sequence: TGTGCCAGCTCACCGCAAAGGCGGGGGGCGGCAGATACGCAGTATTTT. Drawing the rest from reference TRBV18 and TRBJ2-3, the complete variable domain is NAGVMQNPRHLVRRRGQEARLRCSPMKGHSHVYWYRQLPEEGLKFMVYLQKENIIDESGMPKERFSAEFPKEGPSILRIQQVVRGDSAAYFCASSPQRRGAADTQYFGPGTRLTVL.

The rearrangement links TRBV6-5 to TRBJ1-4; D gene uncertain. This CDR3 spans 15 amino acids. Trimming shortened V by 3 bases and J by 0 bases, and 8 bases separated the two germline ends. Germline loops: CDR1 MNHEY, CDR2 SVGAGI. The CDR3 region has the DNA TGTGCCAGCAGTTATGGCCAGACAACTAATGAAAAACTGTTTTTT. It encodes CASSYGQTTNEKLFF.

V usage is TRBV18 and J usage is TRBJ2-2; TRBD2 matches 14 bases. J gave up 0 bases and V 3 bases, and 0 bases lay outside the gene matches. Germline V lookup: CDR1 KGHSH, CDR2 LQKENI. The CDR3 has 17 amino acids. The CDR3 region has the DNA TGTGCCAGCTCACCGACTAGCGGGAGGGCGAACACCGGGGAGCTGTTTTTT. Translated, it gives CASSPTSGRANTGELFF.

This rearrangement joins TRBV11-2 to TRBJ2-1; D is uncertain. Germline CDR1 is SGHAT and CDR2 is FQNNGV. The CDR3 spans 15 residues. With 5 bases removed from V and 0 bases from J, the gap between germline ends came to 11 bases. The CDR3 DNA sequence: TGTGCCAGCAGCGTTACAGAGAGCTCCTACAATGAGCAGTTCTTC. The encoded protein is CASSVTESSYNEQFF.

This clone was detected once. V usage is TRBV6-6 and J usage is TRBJ1-1; D perhaps matches TRBD1 (6 bases). V was cut by 2 bases and J by 3 bases, with 16 bases left in between. CDR3 length equals 16 residues. From germline, CDR1 is MNHNY and CDR2 SVGAGI (reference sequence). Here the CDR3 DNA reads TGTGCCAGCAGTTACCCTGTGGCAGGGGAGGACACTGAAGCTTTCTTT. The encoded protein is CASSYPVAGEDTEAFF.

The chain joins TRBV7-6 to TRBJ2-2, with 8 positions matching TRBD1. There are 15 residues in the CDR3. In germline, CDR1 is SGHVS, CDR2 FNYEAQ. With 5 bases clipped from V and 4 bases from J, the junction kept 6 bases outside the gene matches. CDR3 coding DNA: TGTGCCAGCAGCGCCCGACAGGGGAGCACCGGGGAGCTGTTTTTT. Its protein product is CASSARQGSTGELFF.

This rearrangement joins TRBV11-2 to TRBJ2-5; D is undetermined. The CDR3 loop spans 14 amino acids. Germline V gene sequence: CDR1 SGHAT, CDR2 FQNNGV. V lost 1 base to trimming and J lost 0 bases, with 6 bases between them. The CDR3 nucleotides are TGTGCCAGCAGCTTAGTAGACTACCAAGAGACCCAGTACTTC. This sequence encodes CASSLVDYQETQYF.

The chain is built from TRBV6-6 and TRBJ2-5; 8 nucleotides line up with TRBD1. The CDR3 sequence is 14 residues long. Germline V lookup: CDR1 MNHNY, CDR2 SVGAGI (reference sequence). V was pared by 7 bases and J by 11 bases, with 15 bases of the junction left unmatched. The CDR3 spells CASTNWQGAGEQYF. CDR3 nucleotide sequence: TGTGCCAGCACCAACTGGCAGGGGGCCGGGGAGCAGTACTTC.

V is TRBV5-1 and J is TRBJ1-5, with 9 bases matching TRBD1. J was trimmed by 4 bases and V by 5 bases; bases with no gene match: 1. The CDR3 consists of 13 residues. Germline V gene sequence: CDR1 SGHRS, CDR2 YFSETQ. The CDR3 DNA sequence: TGCGCCAGCAGACAGGGGGCTAATCAGCCCCAGCATTTT. It yields the protein CASRQGANQPQHF.

The V call is TRBV28, the J call TRBJ2-1; 10 bases are a match to TRBD2. Germline trimming cut 2 bases from V and 9 bases from J; bases unmatched to any gene: 7. The CDR3 spans 15 residues. Germline loops: CDR1 MDHEN, CDR2 SYDVKM. Here the CDR3 reads CASSLTPSGSAEQFF. The CDR3 region has the DNA TGTGCCAGCAGTTTAACGCCTAGCGGGAGTGCTGAGCAGTTCTTC.

The chain has TRBV13 and TRBJ2-7; TRBD1 matches at 7 bases. The CDR3 is 13 residues long. Germline CDR1 and CDR2: PRHDT and FYEKMQ (reference sequence). V lost 5 bases to trimming and J lost 3 bases; unmatched junction nucleotides: 4. Written as DNA, the CDR3 is TGTGCCAGCAGCCTCCGGGACAGCTACGAGCAGTACTTC. Amino acid sequence: CASSLRDSYEQYF.

The genes are TRBV2 and TRBJ2-1; 7 bases fit TRBD1. CDR1 and CDR2 from the germline V gene are SNHLY and FYNNEI. The CDR3 loop spans 15 amino acids. Trimming took 6 bases from V and 4 from J; bases not matched to a gene: 9. Here the CDR3 DNA reads TGTGCCAGCAGCCTGGGACAGCCCATATACAATGAGCAGTTCTTC. It codes for CASSLGQPIYNEQFF.

The chain carries TRBV28 and TRBJ1-2; D may be TRBD1 (6 bases). Germline CDR1 MDHEN, CDR2 SYDVKM. CDR3 length equals 14 residues. Trimming stripped 3 bases from V and 5 bases from J, with 13 bases between. The DNA for the CDR3 is TGTGCCAGCAGTTTTTGGGGGCAGCCGTATGGCTACACCTTC. Residues: CASSFWGQPYGYTF.

This clone was recorded once. The chain combines TRBV7-6 with TRBJ2-7, with 11 bases identical to TRBD2. V shed 5 bases, J shed 3 bases, and the junction held 3 bases outside the gene matches. The CDR3 has 14 amino acids. Germline lookup yields CDR1 SGHVS and CDR2 FNYEAQ. CDR3 amino acids: CASSPGTSGYEQYF. The CDR3 nucleotides read TGTGCCAGCAGCCCCGGGACTAGCGGCTACGAGCAGTACTTC.

The rearrangement uses TRBV7-6 and TRBJ2-1, with D uncertain. Germline V gene sequence: CDR1 SGHVS, CDR2 FNYEAQ. This CDR3 has 13 amino acids. V shed 3 bases and J shed 3 bases, with 6 bases lying between them. CDR3: CASSFAFYNEQFF. The CDR3 DNA follows: TGTGCCAGCAGCTTTGCTTTCTACAATGAGCAGTTCTTC.

The rearrangement links TRBV27 to TRBJ1-2; D not resolved. The CDR3 covers 14 residues. V lost 2 bases to trimming and J lost 4 bases, with 11 bases between them. Germline V CDR1 and CDR2: MNHEY, SMNVEV (reference sequence). CDR3 bases: TGTGCCAGCAGTTTACGAGCCGTGGGCTATGGCTACACCTTC. It yields the protein CASSLRAVGYGYTF.

The chain employs TRBV5-1 and TRBJ2-5; D possibly uses TRBD1 or TRBD2 (5 bases each). In germline, CDR1 is SGHRS, CDR2 YFSETQ. The V and J ends lost 5 bases and 4 bases respectively, with 6 bases between them. The CDR3 totals 11 residues. In DNA form, the CDR3 reads TGCGCCAGCAGTGGGGGAGAGACCCAGTACTTC. Translated: CASSGGETQYF.